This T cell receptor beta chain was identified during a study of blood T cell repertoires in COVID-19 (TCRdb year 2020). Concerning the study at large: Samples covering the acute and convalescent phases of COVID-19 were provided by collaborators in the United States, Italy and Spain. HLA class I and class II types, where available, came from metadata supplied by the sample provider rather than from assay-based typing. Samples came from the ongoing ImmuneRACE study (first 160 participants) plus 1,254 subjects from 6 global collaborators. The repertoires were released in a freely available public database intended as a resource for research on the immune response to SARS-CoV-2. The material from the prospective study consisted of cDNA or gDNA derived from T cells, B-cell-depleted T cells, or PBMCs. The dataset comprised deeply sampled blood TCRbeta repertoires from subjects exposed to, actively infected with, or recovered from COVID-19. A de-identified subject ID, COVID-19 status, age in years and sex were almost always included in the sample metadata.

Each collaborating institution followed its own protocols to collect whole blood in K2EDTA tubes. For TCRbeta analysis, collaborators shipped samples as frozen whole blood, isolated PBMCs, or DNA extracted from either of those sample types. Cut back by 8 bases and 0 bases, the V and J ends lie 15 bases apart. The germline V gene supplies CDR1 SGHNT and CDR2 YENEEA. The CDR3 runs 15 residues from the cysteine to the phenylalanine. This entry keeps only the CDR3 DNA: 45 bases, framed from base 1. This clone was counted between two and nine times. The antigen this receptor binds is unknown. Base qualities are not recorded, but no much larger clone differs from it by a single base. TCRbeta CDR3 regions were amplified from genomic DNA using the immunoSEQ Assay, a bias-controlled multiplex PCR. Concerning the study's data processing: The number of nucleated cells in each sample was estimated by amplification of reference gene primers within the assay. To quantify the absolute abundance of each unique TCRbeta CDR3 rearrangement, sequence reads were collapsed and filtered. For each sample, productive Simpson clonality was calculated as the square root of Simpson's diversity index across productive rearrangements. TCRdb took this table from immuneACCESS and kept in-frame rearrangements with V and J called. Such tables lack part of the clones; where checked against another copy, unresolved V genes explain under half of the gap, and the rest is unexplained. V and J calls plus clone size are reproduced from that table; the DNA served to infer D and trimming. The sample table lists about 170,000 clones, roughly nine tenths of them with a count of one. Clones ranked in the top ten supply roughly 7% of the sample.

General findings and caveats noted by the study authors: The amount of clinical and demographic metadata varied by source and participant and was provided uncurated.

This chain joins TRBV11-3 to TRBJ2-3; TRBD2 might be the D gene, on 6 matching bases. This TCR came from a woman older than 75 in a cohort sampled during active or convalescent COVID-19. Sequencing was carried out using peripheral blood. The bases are TGTGCCAGCGCCTTCTCCGGGGGTAGCACAGATACGCAGTATTTT. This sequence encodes CASAFSGGSTDTQYF.